The next 21 T cell receptor beta chains were all read from a single sample in a study of neurological immune-mediated disorders. Each CDR3 protein gets one entry after TCRdb re-called the 5' RACE reads with MiXCR. The data contain 45,000 to 65,000 distinct CDR3 sequences, about 3% of them singletons. What was sequenced was PBMCs. Receptor source: a middle-aged man with multiple sclerosis.

This clonotype was observed many times. This chain uses TRBV20-1 with TRBJ1-3; no clear D gene. The V end was cut by 3 bases, the J end by 2 bases, with 14 bases between. The germline V gene has CDR1 DFQATT and CDR2 SNEGSKA (reference sequence). The CDR3 has 15 amino acids. CDR3 sequence reads: CSARPGEGTGNTIYF. Here the CDR3 DNA reads TGCAGTGCTAGGCCCGGGGAGGGAACTGGAAACACCATATATTTT.

In this sample, this clonotype turned up many times. This chain joins TRBV5-1 and TRBJ2-5; 7 nucleotides agree with TRBD2. The CDR3 has 14 residues. Trimming took 5 bases from V and 2 from J; bases not matched to a gene: 6. CDR1 SGHRS and CDR2 YFSETQ come from the germline V gene. The CDR3 DNA follows: TGCGCCAGCAGTGGCGGGGGACTACAAGAGACCCAGTACTTC. Its translation: CASSGGGLQETQYF.

This clonotype was picked up many times. The CDR3 DNA reads TGCAGCGTTGAGGGTAACCGTCAACGCGCCGGGGCCTGGGATCGTGCAGATACGCAGTATTTT. This codes for CSVEGNRQRAGAWDRADTQYF. The V gene is TRBV29-1, the J gene TRBJ2-3; tentatively, D is TRBD1 or TRBD2 (5 bases each). CDR3 size: 21 residues. V was clipped by 3 bases and J by 4 bases, with 35 bases between them. In germline, CDR1 is SQVTM, CDR2 ANQGSEA.

This clonotype was observed at least ten times. The rearrangement joins TRBV7-9 to TRBJ2-7; TRBD2 might be the D (6 bases). The V and J ends lost 5 bases and 3 bases respectively, with 8 bases between them. CDR1 is SEHNR and CDR2 is FQNEAQ in the germline V gene (reference sequence). The CDR3 runs to 12 residues. DNA of the CDR3: TGTGCCAGCAGCGCGGGACTCTACGAGCAGTACTTC. It yields the protein CASSAGLYEQYF.

This clonotype appeared many times. The chain carries TRBV6-6 and TRBJ1-6, with 9 positions matching TRBD1. V trimming: 5 bases; J trimming: 9 bases; junction bases outside the gene matches: 5. The CDR3 runs to 14 residues. Germline loops: CDR1 MNHNY, CDR2 SVGAGI (reference sequence). CDR3: CASSRDRESSPLHF. CDR3 DNA: TGTGCCAGCAGTCGGGACAGGGAAAGTTCACCCCTCCACTTT.

This clonotype appeared many times. This rearrangement joins TRBV7-6 to TRBJ1-5; 8 bases map to TRBD1. The CDR3 length is 15 residues. CDR1 and CDR2 (germline): SGHVS, FNYEAQ. The trim removed 4 bases at V and 6 bases at J, leaving 8 bases unmatched. CDR3 coding DNA: TGTGCCAGCAGCTCCCTTGGACAGGGAGGTCAGCCCCAGCATTTT. It codes for CASSSLGQGGQPQHF. The whole variable domain, filled in from reference TRBV7-6 and TRBJ1-5, reads GAGVSQSPRYKVTKRGQDVALRCDPISGHVSLYWYRQALGQGPEFLTYFNYEAQQDKSGLPNDRFSAERPEGSISTLTIQRTEQRDSAMYRCASSSLGQGGQPQHFGDGTRLSIL.

In this sample, this clonotype turned up many times. The chain couples TRBV20-1 to TRBJ2-5; the D gene is possibly TRBD1 (5 bases). This CDR3 contains 10 residues. V was pared by 6 bases and J by 7 bases, with 9 bases between. Germline V lookup: CDR1 DFQATT, CDR2 SNEGSKA (reference sequence). CDR3 region: CSAYRTTQYF. CDR3 coding DNA: TGCAGTGCCTACAGGACGACCCAGTACTTC.

Details on this clonotype: The junction departs from the called germline gene at one end, perhaps through a read error. This chain joins TRBV28 and TRBJ2-7, with no clear D. The germline V gene has CDR1 MDHEN and CDR2 SYDVKM. The CDR3 consists of 8 residues. CDR3 sequence: CASSLLAW. CDR3 DNA sequence: TGTGCCAGCAGTTTACTTGCCTGG.

In its sample, this clonotype was seen many times. The chain employs TRBV11-1 and TRBJ2-2; 7 bases are a match to TRBD1. V shed 5 bases, J shed 6 bases, and the junction held 6 bases outside the gene matches. Germline CDR1 reads SGHAT; CDR2 reads FQDESV (reference sequence). This CDR3 is 14 amino acids long. CDR3 protein: CASSLGQVSGELFF. CDR3 DNA: TGTGCCAGCAGCCTCGGACAGGTCTCCGGGGAGCTGTTTTTT.

This clonotype was observed at least ten times. In nucleotides, the CDR3 is TGCAGCGTGGGGGACAGGGTCGTCTCCACCGGGGAGCTGTTTTTT. The encoded protein is CSVGDRVVSTGELFF. The rearrangement uses TRBV29-1 and TRBJ2-2, with 9 nucleotides matching TRBD1. Per the germline V gene, CDR1 is SQVTM and CDR2 is ANQGSEA. V was pared by 6 bases and J by 4 bases, with 9 bases of the junction left unmatched. This CDR3 is built from 15 residues.

This clonotype was seen ten or more times. This chain links TRBV5-1 with TRBJ2-1, with 14 bases identical to TRBD2. CDR1 and CDR2 from the germline V gene are SGHRS and YFSETQ. V dropped 1 base and J dropped 8; count of bases not matched to a gene: 2. This CDR3 has 15 residues. Written as DNA, the CDR3 is TGCGCCAGCAGCTTGACGACTAGCGGGGGGGATGAGCAGTTCTTC. Translated: CASSLTTSGGDEQFF.

This clonotype was counted many times. The J gene is TRBJ2-5, the V gene TRBV19; D unresolved. Trimming stripped 5 bases from V and 5 bases from J, with 12 bases between. The V gene's germline CDR1 is LNHDA and CDR2 SQIVND (reference sequence). This CDR3 spans 13 amino acids. In nucleotides, the CDR3 is TGTGCCAGTAGTCTGGGTTTCTCGGAGACCCAGTACTTC. The encoded protein is CASSLGFSETQYF.

The table lists this clonotype with many counts. V and J are TRBV5-1 and TRBJ2-3, with TRBD2 matching over 9 bases. Trimming cost V 1 base and J 5 bases; bases outside gene matches: 11. The CDR3 length is 17 residues. Germline V gene data show CDR1 as SGHRS and CDR2 as YFSETQ. Written as DNA, the CDR3 is TGCGCCAGCAGCTTGTTGGCGGGGGGGCCGATTGGAGATACGCAGTATTTT. Amino acids: CASSLLAGGPIGDTQYF.

This clonotype was seen repeatedly, ten times or more. The genes are TRBV5-1 and TRBJ2-7; 11 bases are a match to TRBD2. V lost 4 bases, J lost 2 bases, and 5 bases stayed unmatched. Germline CDR1 SGHRS, CDR2 YFSETQ. This CDR3 comprises 15 residues. The DNA of the CDR3 is TGCGCCAGCAGCATCGGACTAGCGGGCGCCTACGAGCAGTACTTC. It translates to CASSIGLAGAYEQYF.

The CDR3: CASSPPRRGGKYF. The CDR3 bases are TGTGCCAGCAGCCCCCCTAGACGGGGGGGCAAATATTTT. The chain has TRBV3-1 and TRBJ2-3, with 8 bases matching TRBD2. The CDR3 has 13 residues. The trim removed 4 bases at V and 15 bases at J, leaving 12 bases unmatched. CDR1 LGHDT and CDR2 YNNKEL come from the germline V gene (reference sequence).

This clonotype was observed at least ten times. J is TRBJ1-6 and V is TRBV20-1, with 9 bases that match TRBD1. The V gene end was trimmed by 0 bases and the J gene end by 4 bases; junction bases not matched to a gene: 1. CDR3 size: 15 residues. Germline V gene data show CDR1 as DFQATT and CDR2 as SNEGSKA (reference sequence). The CDR3 spells CSARDGQGYNSPLHF. CDR3 coding DNA: TGCAGTGCTAGAGATGGACAGGGGTATAATTCACCCCTCCACTTT.

This clonotype occurred many times. The chain uses TRBV10-3 and TRBJ2-1, with 10 positions matching TRBD2. The V and J ends lost 3 bases and 6 bases, in that order; junction bases with no gene match: 11. Germline lookup yields CDR1 ENHRY and CDR2 SYGVKD. CDR3 length: 17 amino acids. Here the CDR3 reads CAISDTRPSSGGNEQFF. The CDR3, as DNA: TGTGCCATCAGTGACACCCGACCTTCTAGCGGGGGCAATGAGCAGTTCTTC.

In its sample, this clonotype was seen many times. The chain joins TRBV24-1 to TRBJ1-5; 7 bases align to TRBD1. The CDR3 is 15 amino acids. Trimming removed 4 bases from V and 7 bases from J; junction bases left unmatched: 9. In germline, CDR1 is KGHDR, CDR2 SFDVKD. The CDR3 loop reads CATSERDRPGQPQHF. The CDR3, as DNA: TGTGCCACCAGTGAACGGGACAGACCGGGCCAGCCCCAGCATTTT.

This clonotype was seen at least ten times. V is TRBV2 and J is TRBJ2-6; D remains unclear. This CDR3 has 18 residues. Trimming shortened V by 6 bases and J by 0 bases, and 18 bases separated the two germline ends. Germline values: CDR1 SNHLY, CDR2 FYNNEI. CDR3 in DNA: TGTGCCAGCAGGTGGGGTCAAACCTACTTCTCTGGGGCCAACGTCCTGACTTTC. Protein: CASRWGQTYFSGANVLTF.

This clonotype was seen at least ten times. The chain has TRBV20-1 and TRBJ2-7, with D uncertain. Germline CDR1 DFQATT, CDR2 SNEGSKA (reference sequence). The CDR3 runs 14 residues. The V gene lost 5 bases and the J gene lost 0 bases, with 14 bases spanning the gap. Here the CDR3 reads CSAPRRASSYEQYF. The DNA of the CDR3 is TGCAGTGCTCCTCGACGGGCCAGCTCCTACGAGCAGTACTTC.

This clonotype appeared many times. The chain employs TRBV15 and TRBJ2-1, with a weak D call TRBD2 (6 bases). CDR3 size: 17 residues. The V end lost 0 bases, the J end lost 4 bases, and 16 bases lay between the germline ends. Germline V CDR1 and CDR2: LNHNV, YYDKDF (reference sequence). The CDR3 loop is CATSRDSGSGGYNEQFF. As DNA, the CDR3 is TGTGCCACCAGCAGAGATTCAGGGTCCGGGGGATACAATGAGCAGTTCTTC.